A single sample is the source of the 19 T cell receptor beta chains below, sequenced in a study of early T cells in non-severe SARS-CoV-2 infection. TCRdb fed the 5' RACE reads into MiXCR, producing one record per CDR3 protein. This sample carries 46,000 or so distinct CDR3 sequences, less than 15% of them seen once, and the ten largest clones take roughly a tenth. Sequencing input: whole blood. The receptors derive from an adult who was a healthcare worker with PCR-confirmed SARS-CoV-2 infection or an uninfected control (not recorded which).

The genes are TRBV20-1 and TRBJ1-2, with 9 positions matching TRBD1. V shed 1 base and J 8 bases; nucleotides not matched to a gene: 2. Germline CDR1 reads DFQATT; CDR2 reads SNEGSKA (reference sequence). The CDR3 is made up of 12 amino acids. CDR3 sequence (DNA): TGCAGTGCTAGAGCGACAGGGGGAGGCTACACCTTC. This sequence encodes CSARATGGGYTF.

This clonotype has a count of ten or more. The chain employs TRBV11-2 and TRBJ2-4, with D uncertain. Trimming cost V 4 bases and J 0 bases, with 13 bases left between them. The CDR3 runs to 16 residues. Germline CDR1 is SGHAT and CDR2 is FQNNGV. The CDR3 region is CASSSTAGGAKNIQYF. As DNA, the CDR3 is TGTGCCAGCAGCTCAACCGCCGGCGGAGCCAAAAACATTCAGTACTTC.

There are many counts of this clonotype. The chain combines TRBV7-9 with TRBJ1-1, with TRBD1 matching over 8 bases. Germline-derived CDR1 and CDR2 are SEHNR and FQNEAQ (reference sequence). Losses at the gene ends were 4 bases for V and 5 bases for J; bases not matched to a gene: 15. The CDR3 is 17 amino acids. The chain's CDR3 is CASSSLPGQAGSTEAFF. CDR3 in DNA: TGTGCCAGCAGCTCTCTACCGGGACAGGCGGGCAGTACTGAAGCTTTCTTT.

This clonotype was observed at least ten times. The CDR3 is CASSSQFNEKLFF. The CDR3 DNA reads as TGTGCCAGCAGCTCACAGTTTAATGAAAAACTGTTTTTT. The chain links TRBV7-6 to TRBJ1-4, with D uncertain. The CDR3 extends over 13 amino acids. Trimming removed 4 bases at V and 4 bases at J, with 7 bases between. CDR1 is SGHVS, CDR2 FNYEAQ, per germline.

This clonotype was observed many times. The chain combines TRBV2 with TRBJ2-3; 11 bases are shared with TRBD1. V trimming: 6 bases; J trimming: 3 bases; junction bases outside the gene matches: 5. The V gene's germline CDR1 is SNHLY and CDR2 FYNNEI. CDR3 length: 15 amino acids. CDR3 nucleotides: TGTGCCAGCAGGTTGGACAGGGGGCGTACAGATACGCAGTATTTT. Translating gives CASRLDRGRTDTQYF.

This clonotype was counted ten times or more. The chain employs TRBV29-1 and TRBJ2-7, with D possibly being TRBD2 (6 bases). With 4 bases removed from V and 3 bases from J, the gap between germline ends came to 13 bases. From germline, CDR1 is SQVTM and CDR2 ANQGSEA. The CDR3 spans 13 residues. The CDR3 region has the DNA TGCAGCGTTGGGTCGGGGGATCACTACGAGCAGTACTTC. Protein: CSVGSGDHYEQYF.

This clonotype was counted ten times or more. The rearrangement joins TRBV28 to TRBJ1-1; tentatively, D is TRBD1 (5 bases). V was pared by 7 bases and J by 11 bases, with 20 bases between. Germline V CDR1 and CDR2: MDHEN, SYDVKM. The CDR3 is 13 amino acids. CDR3 in amino acids: CASTLRGGEEAFF. As DNA, the CDR3 is TGTGCCAGCACCCTACGGGGGGGTGAAGAGGCTTTCTTT.

This clonotype came up a few times. A junction boundary mismatches the germline segment, possibly from a read error. This rearrangement joins TRBV18 to TRBJ2-7; D may be TRBD1 (6 bases). Germline assignment: CDR1 KGHSH and CDR2 LQKENI. This CDR3 is 15 amino acids long. The CDR3 loop reads CVSSPPDRSLLEQYF. CDR3 DNA: TGTGTCAGCTCACCACCAGACAGGAGCCTCCTCGAGCAGTACTTC.

This chain joins TRBV28 and TRBJ2-1; 11 bases are a match to TRBD1. With V trimmed by 3 bases and J by 6 bases, 4 bases remained unmatched. Germline V gives CDR1 MDHEN, CDR2 SYDVKM. The CDR3 spans 15 residues. The CDR3: CASSFAGTGGNEQFF. The CDR3 DNA sequence: TGTGCCAGCAGTTTTGCCGGGACAGGGGGCAATGAGCAGTTCTTC.

This clonotype was seen repeatedly, ten times or more. This sequence joins TRBV6-1 and TRBJ1-1; TRBD1 agrees at 7 bases. Unmatched junction bases numbered 5, after V lost 10 bases and J lost 0 bases. The CDR3 is 13 residues long. Germline CDR1 MNHNS, CDR2 SASEGT. The CDR3 loop reads CAIKDRVNTEAFF. CDR3 bases: TGTGCCATTAAAGACAGGGTGAACACTGAAGCTTTCTTT.

This clonotype was recorded a few times. This chain joins TRBV7-9 and TRBJ2-1, with TRBD2 matching 8 bases. Germline V CDR1 and CDR2: SEHNR, FQNEAQ (reference sequence). V shed 3 bases and J 10 bases; nucleotides not matched to a gene: 2. This CDR3 region has 12 residues. CDR3 residues: CASSFSGVEQFF. In DNA, the CDR3 is TGTGCCAGCAGCTTTAGCGGGGTAGAGCAGTTCTTC.

This clonotype was counted ten times or more. V and J are TRBV19 and TRBJ2-5; D not certain. The germline V gene encodes CDR1 LNHDA and CDR2 SQIVND (reference sequence). This CDR3 spans 15 amino acids. Trimming shortened V by 3 bases and J by 4 bases, and 15 bases separated the two germline ends. The CDR3 here is CASSIKPLWGETQYF. In nucleotides, the CDR3 is TGTGCCAGTAGTATTAAACCCCTGTGGGGAGAGACCCAGTACTTC.

This clonotype was counted at least ten times. This sequence joins TRBV28 and TRBJ1-6, with no clear D. The V and J ends lost 2 bases and 4 bases respectively, with 6 bases between them. The CDR3 has 14 amino acids. Germline-derived CDR1 and CDR2 are MDHEN and SYDVKM. The chain's CDR3 is CASSLNGYNSPLHF. CDR3 sequence (DNA): TGTGCCAGCAGTTTAAACGGATATAATTCACCCCTCCACTTT.

This chain joins TRBV7-6 and TRBJ2-2, with D possibly matching TRBD1 (6 bases). Trimming pared 1 base from V and 3 bases from J, leaving 21 bases between. Germline V lookup: CDR1 SGHVS, CDR2 FNYEAQ. CDR3 length: 19 residues. CDR3 DNA: TGTGCCAGCAGCTTAGGGCACGTCAACAGGGCGTACGACACCGGGGAGCTGTTTTTT. This gives the protein CASSLGHVNRAYDTGELFF.

This clonotype was detected many times. V usage is TRBV7-9 and J usage is TRBJ1-1; 12 positions agree with TRBD1. The germline V gene has CDR1 SEHNR and CDR2 FQNEAQ (reference sequence). The CDR3 contains 15 residues. Germline trimming cut 5 bases from V and 4 bases from J; bases unmatched to any gene: 5. CDR3 amino acids: CASSGTGGKGTEAFF. DNA for the CDR3: TGTGCCAGCAGCGGGACAGGGGGCAAGGGCACTGAAGCTTTCTTT.

This sequence joins TRBV7-8 and TRBJ2-1; 7 bases match TRBD1. V trimming: 4 bases; J trimming: 6 bases; junction bases outside the gene matches: 6. The V gene's germline CDR1 is SGHVS and CDR2 FQNEAQ. CDR3 size: 14 residues. This chain's CDR3 is CASSSKGQPNEQFF. The CDR3 DNA sequence: TGTGCCAGCAGCTCCAAGGGACAGCCCAATGAGCAGTTCTTC.

In its sample, this clonotype was seen many times. The chain recombines TRBV10-2 with TRBJ1-2; TRBD1 matches 8 bases. Germline V gene data show CDR1 as WSHSY and CDR2 as SAAADI. J gave up 5 bases and V 6 bases, and 8 bases lay outside the gene matches. CDR3 length: 14 residues. The CDR3 coding sequence is TGCGCCAGCAGGGATCCGGACAGGGAATATGGCTACACCTTC. This sequence encodes CASRDPDREYGYTF.

This clonotype occurred many times. The chain couples TRBV3-1 to TRBJ1-1; a weak D match, TRBD1 (5 bases). The CDR3 loop spans 16 amino acids. V lost 2 bases to trimming and J lost 3 bases, with 16 bases between them. From germline, CDR1 is LGHDT and CDR2 YNNKEL (reference sequence). CDR3 coding DNA: TGTGCCAGCAGCCAATCCGCCAGGGACTGGTACACTGAAGCTTTCTTT. Its protein product is CASSQSARDWYTEAFF. The full variable domain, in which reference TRBV3-1 and TRBJ1-1 provide the parts outside the CDR3, is DTAVSQTPKYLVTQMGNDKSIKCEQNLGHDTMYWYKQDSKKFLKIMFSYNNKELIINETVPNRFSPKSPDKAHLNLHINSLELGDSAVYFCASSQSARDWYTEAFFGQGTRLTVV.

The table lists this clonotype with a few counts. This chain connects TRBV7-8 to TRBJ2-1, with TRBD1 matching 7 bases. Germline V gene sequence: CDR1 SGHVS, CDR2 FQNEAQ. The CDR3 length is 18 residues. The V segment lost 2 bases and the J segment 0 bases; nucleotides outside the gene matches: 10. In DNA, the CDR3 is TGTGCCAGCAGCTTACAGCCCAGGGGGACAAGCTCCTACAATGAGCAGTTCTTC. It specifies CASSLQPRGTSSYNEQFF.